The 12 T cell receptor beta chains in this list originate from one sample, sequenced in a study of CD8 T cells in ankylosing spondylitis. From the 5' RACE reads, TCRdb called clonotypes with MiXCR, one entry per CDR3 protein. The table has around 340,000 distinct CDR3 sequences, around 20% seen once. Sequencing was performed on blood, either unsorted or a sorted T cell fraction (not recorded which). These receptors all come from a male donor with ankylosing spondylitis or in good health (not recorded which).

This sequence joins TRBV10-2 and TRBJ1-1; D unclear. The ends were cut back, 8 bases at V and 4 bases at J, with 11 bases in the middle. CDR1 WSHSY and CDR2 SAAADI come from the germline V gene. The CDR3 runs to 12 residues. CDR3 in DNA: TGCGCCAGCCACGGGGTCTCCACTGAAGCTTTCTTT. This codes for CASHGVSTEAFF.

The V and J genes are TRBV7-9 and TRBJ1-2; D is perhaps TRBD1 (6 bases). This CDR3 is 17 amino acids long. Germline-derived CDR1 and CDR2 are SEHNR and FQNEAQ (reference sequence). The V end was cut by 0 bases, the J end by 0 bases, with 14 bases between. The CDR3 coding sequence is TGTGCCAGCAGCTTAGCGCTAGGGGGTCCAGCTAACTATGGCTACACCTTC. It translates to CASSLALGGPANYGYTF.

The rearrangement uses TRBV5-1 and TRBJ2-3; 9 bases agree with TRBD2. Trimming at V came to 0 bases and at J to 7 bases, leaving 9 bases not matched to a gene. The germline CDR1 and CDR2 sequences are SGHRS and YFSETQ. The CDR3 extends over 16 amino acids. The CDR3 sequence is CASSLDGGGAFNTQYF. The CDR3 DNA follows: TGCGCCAGCAGCTTGGATGGCGGGGGGGCTTTTAATACGCAGTATTTT.

A few counts support this clonotype. This chain connects TRBV12-3 or TRBV12-4 to TRBJ2-1; TRBD2 aligns across 9 bases. The V and J ends lost 10 bases and 4 bases, in that order; junction bases with no gene match: 5. This CDR3 comprises 13 residues. CDR3 in DNA: TGTGCCACTAGCGGGGATACGTACAATGAGCAGTTCTTC. It specifies CATSGDTYNEQFF.

This chain connects TRBV9 to TRBJ1-1; TRBD1 matches at 8 bases. Trimming removed 3 bases from V and 5 bases from J; junction bases left unmatched: 9. This CDR3 has 15 amino acids. Germline V gene sequence: CDR1 SGDLS, CDR2 YYNGEE. The DNA for the CDR3 is TGTGCCAGCAGCGGATACGACAGGGGATTGACTGAAGCTTTCTTT. As protein: CASSGYDRGLTEAFF.

This chain uses TRBV5-6 with TRBJ2-1; weak D call: TRBD1 (5 bases). Looked up from germline, CDR1 is SGHDT and CDR2 is YYEEEE. There are 15 residues in the CDR3. With 0 bases removed from V and 0 bases from J, the gap between germline ends came to 7 bases. The CDR3 region is CASSLATDSYNEQFF. The DNA of the CDR3 is TGTGCCAGCAGCTTGGCGACAGACTCCTACAATGAGCAGTTCTTC.

The chain links TRBV4-1 to TRBJ2-7, with 7 positions matching TRBD1. The CDR3 has 17 amino acids. V shed 0 bases, J shed 4 bases, and the junction held 12 bases outside the gene matches. Per germline, CDR1 MGHRA and CDR2 YSYEKL. The CDR3, as DNA: TGCGCCAGCAGCCAAGAATGGGACAGAACCTCCCCATACGAGCAGTACTTC. Translating it yields CASSQEWDRTSPYEQYF.

This clonotype was seen just once. The rearrangement joins TRBV20-1 to TRBJ2-6; D possibly corresponds to TRBD1 (6 bases). The germline V and J ends were trimmed by 6 bases and 0 bases, with 18 bases remaining between them. CDR1 is DFQATT, CDR2 SNEGSKA, per germline (reference sequence). The CDR3 is 17 amino acids. The CDR3 loop reads CSALARTVISGANVLTF. The CDR3 coding sequence is TGCAGTGCCCTAGCACGGACAGTGATCTCTGGGGCCAACGTCCTGACTTTC.

The CDR3 sequence is CASSTTGTGWETQYF. DNA for the CDR3: TGTGCCAGCAGCACGACCGGGACAGGATGGGAGACCCAGTACTTC. The chain combines TRBV7-9 with TRBJ2-5; 8 bases map to TRBD1. Trimming cost V 5 bases and J 5 bases; bases outside gene matches: 10. CDR1 and CDR2 from the germline V gene are SEHNR and FQNEAQ (reference sequence). This CDR3 region has 15 residues.

This clonotype was counted many times. The rearrangement uses TRBV28 and TRBJ1-3; D possibly corresponds to TRBD1 (6 bases). The V gene's germline CDR1 is MDHEN and CDR2 SYDVKM. The ends were cut back, 5 bases at V and 0 bases at J, with 14 bases in the middle. The CDR3 has 16 residues. The CDR3 loop reads CASSPGVDLSGNTIYF. In DNA, the CDR3 is TGTGCCAGCAGTCCAGGGGTGGACCTCTCTGGAAACACCATATATTTT.

The CDR3 region is CASLDNPYNEQFF. CDR3 nucleotide sequence: TGTGCCTCCCTGGACAACCCCTACAATGAGCAGTTCTTC. V is TRBV6-1 and J is TRBJ2-1; D may be TRBD1 (5 bases). Deletions cut 11 bases from V and 2 bases from J, with 13 bases between. This CDR3 is built from 13 residues. The V gene's germline CDR1 is MNHNS and CDR2 SASEGT.

The CDR3 DNA is TGTGCCAGCAGCGAGGAGACTAGTTGGGGAGAGACCCAGTACTTC. It yields the protein CASSEETSWGETQYF. V usage is TRBV9 and J usage is TRBJ2-5; a possible D gene is TRBD2 (6 bases). Trimming pared 3 bases from V and 4 bases from J, leaving 16 bases between. The CDR3 length is 15 residues. Germline assignment: CDR1 SGDLS and CDR2 YYNGEE.